This T cell receptor beta chain was obtained from a study of a mutant IDH1 vaccine in newly diagnosed glioma (dated by TCRdb to about 2021). In terms of the full investigation: Eight vaccinations were administered to patients in weeks 1, 3, 5, 7, 11, 15, 19 and 23, corresponding to visits V03 through V10. Vaccination was initiated 4-6 weeks after radiotherapy alone, or concurrently with temozolomide cycles in the chemotherapy-containing groups. Of the approximately 30 treated patients, about 62% were male and approximately 38% were female, and the mean age was approximately 40 years. Prior to enrollment, patients had been given standard therapy consisting of radiotherapy alone, temozolomide alone, or radiochemotherapy with temozolomide, with the combination given to most patients. Peripheral blood was drawn at six visits: V03 (baseline), V05, V07, V10, V12 and V13. Longitudinal TCRB deep sequencing was done for some 26 treated patients, wherever samples were available for exploratory analyses.

Taken with the paper, the label for time point translates to: week 11, during vaccination. Every vaccine dose consisted of 300 ug of a 20-mer mutant IDH1 peptide in Montanide, administered subcutaneously together with topical imiquimod. Newly diagnosed WHO grade 3 or 4 IDH1-mutant astrocytomas showing loss of nuclear ATRX were present in the donors. The samples were drawn from NOA16, a multicentre, single-arm, open-label phase I trial in Germany that tested a mutant IDH1 peptide vaccine in humans for the first time. Genomic DNA for TCRB sequencing was extracted from EDTA blood using the DNeasy Blood and Tissue Kit. The germline V gene (reference sequence) specifies SGHNT as CDR1 and YYREEE as CDR2. V loses 3 bases of germline sequence and J loses 2 bases, and the interval between the two ends is 14 bases. From the cysteine through the phenylalanine, the CDR3 covers 16 amino acids. Only the CDR3 DNA is retained, 48 bases long and in frame from the first base.

This clone was recorded a few times. What antigen it recognizes has not been identified. No much larger clone is present one base from it, and per-base qualities are unavailable. The protocol used for the library was the immunoSEQ multiplex PCR assay. Rearranged TCR beta chain sequences were amplified using the hsTCRB Kit according to the manufacturer's protocol. Sequencing of TCRB libraries was carried out on an Illumina MiSeq. Per the source publication's procedure: The kit vendor's proprietary platform handled demultiplexing, trimming and gene mapping. TCRdb took over this immuneACCESS table, retaining in-frame rearrangements with V and J assigned. Such tables are incomplete; in checked studies, under half of the missing clones stem from an unresolved V gene, and the remainder is unexplained. V, J and clone size reflect that table, while D and trimming were determined from the DNA. This sample holds about 36,000 clones; roughly 80% were observed only once. The ten largest make up approximately 16% of the sample.

What the study reported, not specific to this receptor: It was noted by the authors that analyses of patient blood samples could not be reproduced owing to sample limitations. Selection of PBMC samples for TCRB deep sequencing was based on availability. Vaccine-induced immune responses across multiple MHC alleles were detected in roughly 94% of patients. Pseudoprogression seemed to be unrelated to changes in the top peripheral T cell clonotypes found by TCRB sequencing.

The starting material was peripheral blood mononuclear cells (PBMCs), obtained from a glioma patient whose treatment included an IDH1 peptide vaccine. Rearrangement joined TRBV5-4 to TRBJ2-2; a weak D assignment points to TRBD2 (6 bases agree). This clonotype originated in a woman between 25 and 40 years old with glioma. Some clones in this sample may be carry-over from other donors' samples. This receptor has the CDR3 CASSSAGGANTGELFF. DNA sequence: TGTGCCAGCAGCTCCGCCGGCGGGGCTAACACCGGGGAGCTGTTTTTT. When the CDR3 is completed using the reference TRBV5-4 and TRBJ2-2 genes on either side, the full variable domain is ETGVTQSPTHLIKTRGQQVTLRCSSQSGHNTVSWYQQALGQGPQFIFQYYREEENGRGNFPPRFSGLQFPNYSSELNVNALELDDSALYLCASSSAGGANTGELFFGEGSRLTVL.